This T cell receptor beta chain appears in the sequencing data of a study of cytotoxic CD8 clonotypes in ibrutinib-treated CLL. The table came from immunoSEQ multiplex PCR; TCRdb's copy has only in-frame clones and leaves some out. Of more than 200,000 clones in the sample, more than 65% were seen once. A note on this clone: Its antigen is not identified.

As input for TCR beta libraries, approximately 2 micrograms of genomic DNA came from cryopreserved PBMCs. Study-wide findings and caveats: Clonality at baseline surpassed age-matched healthy donors and tracked circulating CD8+ T-cell counts.

V dropped 3 bases and J dropped 7; count of bases not matched to a gene: 9. This CDR3 has 16 residues. Germline loops: CDR1 SGHTA, CDR2 FQGTGA. Source: PBMCs, taken after 12 months of ibrutinib treatment. The chain joins TRBV7-3 to TRBJ2-2; 9 bases line up with TRBD1. The source of this sequence is a human donor with chronic lymphocytic leukemia. CDR3 sequence reads: CASSFGTGRVGGELFF. The CDR3 bases are TGTGCCAGCAGCTTCGGGACAGGGAGGGTCGGCGGGGAGCTGTTTTTT.